This T cell receptor (beta chain) was found in a study of regulatory T cells in long-lasting Graves disease (dated by TCRdb to about 2021). Some background on the complete study: Newly diagnosed Graves' disease patients had taken antithyroid drugs for less than 3 months. Patients with persistent Graves' disease were compared with patients with newly diagnosed Graves' disease using TCR sequencing and RNA sequencing of peripheral blood. A total of 33 samples underwent TCR sequencing: around 13 from persistent and about 20 from newly diagnosed Graves' disease patients. The study was registered as a clinical trial and conducted in China.

In light of the paper, this sample's time point label describes: newly diagnosed GD, antithyroid drugs for less than 3 months. RNA was extracted from PBMCs in TRIzol for both TCR sequencing and RNA sequencing. The diagnosis of Graves' disease was made according to American Thyroid Association guidelines. Patients for the study were recruited at an endocrinology department in Xi'an, China. Each patient gave approximately 9 milliliters of peripheral blood, collected in an EDTA anticoagulant tube. Ficoll Paque Plus density gradient separation was used to isolate PBMCs, and no further T cell sorting was performed. An Agilent 2100 Bioanalyzer and agarose gel were used to check RNA quality, while a NanoDrop 2000 measured RNA concentration. The V end gives up 5 bases and the J end 10 bases, leaving 8 bases in the junction not matched to a gene. As encoded in the germline V gene (reference sequence), CDR1 is DFQATT while CDR2 is SNEGSKA. Reading from cysteine to phenylalanine, the CDR3 counts 13 amino acids. The sequence is cut down to CDR3 DNA, 39 bases in frame from base 1.

Beyond this particular receptor, the publication reports: The authors acknowledged the small sample size as a limitation that may reduce accuracy. Preferential use of TRBV28, TRBJ1-2 and TRBJ2-5 was observed in persistent disease, whereas TRBV20-1 and TRBJ2-1 were favored in newly diagnosed disease. Persistent Graves' disease patients showed lower TCR Shannon entropy and fewer highly expanded clones than newly diagnosed patients, suggesting clonal expansion. Only the TCR beta chain was sequenced and analyzed. Because the primary lesion, thyroid tissue, could not be accessed, the study looked at peripheral blood alone. Patients with persistent disease shared more public clonotypes (around 2,700) than newly diagnosed patients did (around 1,000).

The library was made by multiplex PCR. Sequencing used an Illumina HiSeq 4000. TCR beta libraries were built with iRepertoire HTBI primers and Arm-PCR amplification of CDR3 regions. Gel purification was performed on PCR products prior to sequencing. The published analysis was carried out like this. Gene usage analysis of CDR3 amino acid clonotypes relied on the roughly 58 TRBV and more than twelve TRBJ segments identified across samples. COPE and FqMerger were used to merge the filtered high-quality paired reads into contigs. BLAST was used to align contigs to IMGT TRBV, TRBD and TRBJ reference genes, with CDR3 defined following IMGT. Highly expanded clones were defined as clonotypes with a frequency above 0.1%. Repertoire diversity was measured by Shannon entropy, and V-J evenness by the Gini coefficient. Clonotypes shared by more than one individual were considered public. TCRdb's own reprocessing of the public reads used fastp at Q25 and MiXCR and kept productive beta chains. Each entry merges the rows of one CDR3 protein and shows their most common DNA and genes. TCRdb's processing, not the authors' own work, is the source of the V and J calls. For this sample there are roughly 440,000 distinct CDR3 sequences; approximately 16% appear just once. Together, the top ten hold under 30% of the sample.

This clonotype was picked up many times. This clone's antigen is unknown. Base quality data are lacking; no much larger clone is found one base away. The same data also contributed to another study, on T cells in Graves' hyperthyroidism and ophthalmopathy. That second publication adds: Stable Graves' hyperthyroidism was defined as no progression to ophthalmopathy during 18 months of follow-up. The hyperthyroidism patients were between 18 and 65 years old and newly diagnosed, with a disease duration of less than 2 months. Patients with uncontrolled infections, other autoimmune diseases, pregnancy or lactation were excluded. Diagnoses were established on the basis of clinical symptoms, serum thyroxine and TRAb, thyroid ultrasound, and orbital computed tomography. A first-round RT-PCR of the TCR CDR3 used the HTBI primer set with the Qiagen OneStep RT-PCR kit. Most expanded thyroid clonotypes (frequency above 0.001) were also detected in blood, suggesting blood repertoires may reflect thyroid immune responses. A model built on a 13 V-J signature distinguished ophthalmopathy from stable hyperthyroidism, reaching about 89% sensitivity and 81.08% specificity in cross-validation and 80%/75% in testing. In validation, the model predicted progression to ophthalmopathy with approximately 70% sensitivity and 72% to 85% specificity, a median of about six months before onset. To identify distinguishing TCR V-J signatures, a discovery cohort of roughly 100 patients was used, comprising some 45 with Graves' ophthalmopathy and about 59 with stable Graves' hyperthyroidism. An independent validation cohort of fewer than 20 hyperthyroidism patients and about 15 patients who later progressed to ophthalmopathy tested prospective prediction of ophthalmopathy. The 100 discovery patients were randomly divided into training and test sets at a 7:3 ratio. In addition, the study compared T-cell repertoires in thyroid tissue and in blood from several Graves' hyperthyroidism patients. After blood sampling, hyperthyroidism patients were treated with methimazole at a starting dose of 30 mg daily, and ophthalmopathy patients were treated with high-dose intravenous methylprednisolone. Libraries were constructed in a second round of multiplex PCR, after which size selection and purification were carried out. Paired-end sequencing of the libraries was performed with 100 bp reads on an Illumina HiSeq2000. SOAPnuke was used to process the raw data, removing reads that contained adapters or uncalled bases, had a mean Phred below 15, or lacked an exact match to the constant primer or identifier. High-quality paired reads were merged with COPE v1.2.5, and unique nucleotide sequences were defined as clonotypes. MiTCR v1.1 was used to align the clonotypes against IMGT TRBV, TRBD and TRBJ reference segments. Analysis was restricted to V-J combinations with a frequency above 0.0001, which covered just over 98% of repertoires. The TCS score was defined as the ratio of F50 (clonal expansion) to E x V (chaos), calculated using BLOSUM62-based TCRdist between CDR3 peptides within each V-J. Welch's t-statistics and random forest reduced approximately 520 V-J features to roughly 13, which were used in a naive Bayes classifier (R e1071). Sample size was not statistically predetermined, and investigators were not blinded to group allocation. The paper reports TCR Vbeta CDR3 sequencing of approximately 130 peripheral blood samples: approximately 41 ophthalmopathy, over 70 hyperthyroidism and around 17 progressor patients.

The specimen was peripheral blood mononuclear cells (PBMCs), collected at new diagnosis, from a patient treated with antithyroid drugs. The sequence derives from a woman aged 18-30 years with Graves disease. Donor details come from another sample of the same person, matched by shared clones. The chain is encoded by TRBV20-1 joined to TRBJ2-1, and TRBD1 aligns with 10 junction nucleotides. The DNA sequence is given as TGCAGTGCTGCGGGACAGGGGTTAAAGGAGCAGTTCTTC. This is translated as CSAAGQGLKEQFF.